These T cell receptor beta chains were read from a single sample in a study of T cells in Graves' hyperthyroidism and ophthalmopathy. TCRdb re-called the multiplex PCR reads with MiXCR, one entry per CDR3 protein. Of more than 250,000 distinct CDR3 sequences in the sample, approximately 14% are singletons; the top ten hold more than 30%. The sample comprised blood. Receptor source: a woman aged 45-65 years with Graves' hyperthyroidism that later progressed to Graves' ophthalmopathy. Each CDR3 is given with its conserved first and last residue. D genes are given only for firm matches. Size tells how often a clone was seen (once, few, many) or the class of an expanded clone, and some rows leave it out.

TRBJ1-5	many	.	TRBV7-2	CASSHSGEWDQPQHF	TGTGCCAGCAGCCATTCAGGTGAATGGGATCAGCCCCAGCATTTT
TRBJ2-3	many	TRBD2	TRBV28	CASSFPLQASGSLTDTQYF	TGTGCCAGCAGTTTTCCCTTACAGGCTAGCGGGAGCTTGACAGATACGCAGTATTTT
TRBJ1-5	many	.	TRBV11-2	CPSSFSDGVGQPQHF	TGTCCCAGCAGCTTCAGCGACGGGGTGGGGCAGCCCCAGCATTTT
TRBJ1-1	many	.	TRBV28	CASSLHSLMNTEAFF	TGTGCCAGCAGTTTACATAGCCTAATGAACACTGAAGCTTTCTTT
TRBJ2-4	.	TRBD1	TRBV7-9	CASSFPVTTGGDF	TGTGCCAGCAGCTTTCCCGTGACGACAGGGGGTGACTTC
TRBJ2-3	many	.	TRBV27	CASSIVTPTDTQYF	TGTGCCAGCAGTATAGTGACCCCCACAGATACGCAGTATTTT
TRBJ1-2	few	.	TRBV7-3	CASSPLGTDNYGYTF	TGTGCCAGCAGCCCCTTGGGAACTGATAACTATGGCTACACCTTC
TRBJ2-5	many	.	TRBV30	CAWITGNQETQYF	TGTGCCTGGATTACGGGTAACCAAGAGACCCAGTACTTC
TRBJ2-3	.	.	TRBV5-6	CASSYLGGRTDTQYF	TGTGCCAGCAGCTACCTAGGGGGACGCACAGATACGCAGTATTTT
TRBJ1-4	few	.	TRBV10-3	CAISGQNNEKLFF	TGTGCCATCAGTGGACAGAATAATGAAAAACTGTTTTTT
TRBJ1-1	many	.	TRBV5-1	CASSSQAPRNTEAFF	TGCGCCAGCAGTTCTCAGGCCCCCCGGAACACTGAAGCTTTCTTT
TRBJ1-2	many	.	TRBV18	CASSPLGYGYTF	TGTGCCAGCTCACCACTGGGCTATGGCTACACCTTC
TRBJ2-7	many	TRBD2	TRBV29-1	CSVALLAGVNEQYF	TGCAGCGTTGCCCTACTAGCGGGAGTAAACGAGCAGTACTTC
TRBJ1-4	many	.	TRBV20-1	CSADRGEGEKLFF	TGCAGTGCTGACCGGGGGGAGGGTGAAAAACTGTTTTTT
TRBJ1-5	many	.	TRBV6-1	CASRAEGGYSNQPQHF	TGTGCCAGCAGGGCAGAGGGGGGATATAGCAATCAGCCCCAGCATTTT